The present entry profiles one T cell receptor beta chain with its context. This record belongs to a study of blood T cell repertoires in COVID-19. Whole-study context: Samples representing acute and convalescent COVID-19 were sourced from the United States, Italy and Spain. From T cells, B-cell-depleted T cells, or PBMCs came the material, which was cDNA or gDNA.

The data were produced by immunoSEQ multiplex PCR, yet TCRdb's version contains in-frame clones alone and is incomplete. Here the sample spans about 250,000 clones, under 90% being singletons. Trimming took 0 bases from V and 3 from J; bases not matched to a gene: 5. The CDR3 has 16 residues. Germline V CDR1 and CDR2: MNHEY, SVGEGT. This TCR derives from a woman aged 40 to 50 who had recovered from COVID-19. The rearrangement joins TRBV6-2 or TRBV6-3 to TRBJ2-1, with TRBD2 matching 7 bases. Source material: peripheral blood. The CDR3 DNA is TGTGCCAGCAGTTACTCCAGCGGGGTGATCTACAATGAGCAGTTCTTC. Protein: CASSYSSGVIYNEQFF.